These 21 T cell receptor beta chains were all obtained from the same sample, sequenced in a study of molecular identifiers for immune sequencing clone quantification. Via MiXCR, TCRdb re-called the PCR reads, giving one row per CDR3 protein. Of under 650,000 distinct CDR3 sequences in the sample, less than 20% are singletons; the top ten hold roughly 0.83%. Specimen: naive CD8+ T cells from blood, with Jurkat cell RNA spiked in. Described subset: FACS-sorted CD8+CD4-CCR7+CD45RA+ naive T cells. The receptors shown here come from a human donor in good health. Some libraries in this study had Jurkat cell RNA spiked in.

This clonotype was counted ten times or more. The rearrangement uses TRBV27 and TRBJ2-7; tentative D call: TRBD2 (7 bases). The CDR3 runs to 12 residues. Germline CDR1 is MNHEY and CDR2 is SMNVEV (reference sequence). Between the trimmed V and J ends, which lost 10 bases and 7 bases, there was a span of 17 bases. CDR3 in DNA: TGTGCCACCGGTCGGGGGGCGAGGGAGCAGTACTTC. It encodes CATGRGAREQYF.

As to this clonotype: This clone may be a read error of a much larger clone one base away. The conserved phenylalanine or tryptophan normally closing the CDR3 is absent here, so this likely arose from a read error. The rearrangement joins TRBV6-5 to TRBJ1-1; TRBD1 might be the D (6 bases). Between the trimmed V and J ends, which lost 6 bases and 2 bases, there was a span of 10 bases. CDR1 MNHEY and CDR2 SVGAGI come from the germline V gene. The CDR3 has 13 residues. This CDR3 reads CASSPGTNTEAFS. Here the CDR3 DNA reads TGTGCCAGCAGCCCTGGGACAAACACTGAAGCTTTCTCT.

CDR3 amino acids: CASSSLEDRDYPDTQYF. The CDR3 DNA reads as TGTGCCAGCAGTTCCCTCGAAGACCGGGACTACCCAGATACGCAGTATTTT. The rearrangement joins TRBV12-3 or TRBV12-4 to TRBJ2-3; 7 nucleotides line up with TRBD2. There are 17 residues in the CDR3. The ends lost 4 bases at V and 4 bases at J; junction bases unmatched: 14.

This clonotype has a single count. Being one base from a much bigger clone, this may be a read error. This chain links TRBV7-9 with TRBJ1-3; D not resolved. The CDR3 spans 16 residues. The V gene lost 0 bases and the J gene lost 4 bases, with 13 bases spanning the gap. The germline gives CDR1 SEHNR, CDR2 FQNEAQ (reference sequence). CDR3 region: CASSLAFGIEGNTIYF. The DNA for the CDR3 is TGTGCCAGCAGCTTAGCCTTTGGGATAGAAGGAAACACCATATATTTT. Full variable domain (missing parts from reference TRBV7-9 and TRBJ1-3): DTGVSQNPRHKITKRGQNVTFRCDPISEHNRLYWYRQTLGQGPEFLTYFQNEAQLEKSRLLSDRFSAERPKGSFSTLEIQRTEQGDSAMYLCASSLAFGIEGNTIYFGEGSWLTVV.

In this sample, this clonotype turned up many times. The genes are TRBV20-1 and TRBJ2-3; TRBD2 matches 10 bases. The ends lost 0 bases at V and 2 bases at J; junction bases unmatched: 5. CDR1 is DFQATT, CDR2 SNEGSKA, per germline (reference sequence). The CDR3 consists of 16 residues. The CDR3 region is CSARDLGTSDTDTQYF. The CDR3 DNA follows: TGCAGTGCTAGAGATCTGGGGACTAGCGACACAGATACGCAGTATTTT.

To note about this clonotype: A read error may explain this, as a much larger clone is one base away. CDR3 nucleotide sequence: TGTGCCGGCAGCTCAACAGGGAACATTAATGAAAAACTGTTTTTT. Translation: CAGSSTGNINEKLFF. The rearrangement links TRBV11-2 to TRBJ1-4; perhaps TRBD1 as D (6 bases). The CDR3 has 15 residues. Per germline, CDR1 SGHAT and CDR2 FQNNGV.

With respect to this clonotype: A much more abundant neighbour one base away suggests this may be a read error. The V and J genes are TRBV4-1 and TRBJ2-3; D remains ambiguous. This CDR3 has 14 amino acids. In germline, CDR1 is MGHRA, CDR2 YSYEKL. V lost 2 bases to trimming and J lost 2 bases, with 8 bases between them. The DNA for the CDR3 is TGCGCCAGCAGCCAAAGTGGTTTCACAGATACGCAGTATTTT. As protein: CASSQSGFTDTQYF.

In this sample, this clonotype turned up many times. The chain recombines TRBV7-9 with TRBJ2-3; no clear D gene. The germline V and J ends were trimmed by 5 bases and 2 bases, with 11 bases remaining between them. This CDR3 has 14 residues. Looked up from germline, CDR1 is SEHNR and CDR2 is FQNEAQ (reference sequence). CDR3 DNA sequence: TGTGCCAGCAGCACCCGCAGCGACACAGATACGCAGTATTTT. It translates to CASSTRSDTDTQYF.

This clonotype has a count of ten or more. V is TRBV7-9 and J is TRBJ2-3; 9 nucleotides match TRBD2. CDR1 SEHNR and CDR2 FQNEAQ come from the germline V gene (reference sequence). The CDR3 consists of 16 residues. V gave up 4 bases and J gave up 6 bases; unmatched junction bases: 11. CDR3 DNA: TGTGCCAGCAGCTCGACACTAGCGGGCCCCCCGGATACGCAGTATTTT. Translated, it gives CASSSTLAGPPDTQYF. Full variable domain (rest looked up from reference TRBV7-9 and TRBJ2-3): DTGVSQNPRHKITKRGQNVTFRCDPISEHNRLYWYRQTLGQGPEFLTYFQNEAQLEKSRLLSDRFSAERPKGSFSTLEIQRTEQGDSAMYLCASSSTLAGPPDTQYFGPGTRLTVL.

With regard to this clonotype: This may be a read error: a much more frequent sequence differs by one nucleotide. Since no conserved phenylalanine or tryptophan closes the CDR3, a read error is the likely cause. The gene calls are TRBV27 and TRBJ2-7, with D possibly called TRBD1 or TRBD2 (5 bases each). CDR1 MNHEY and CDR2 SMNVEV come from the germline V gene (reference sequence). This CDR3 contains 14 residues. Trimming left V 5 bases short and J 5 bases short, with 16 bases between. CDR3 nucleotides: TGTGCCAGCAGTAACCACGGGGCTGACCACGAGCAGTACTCC. It codes for CASSNHGADHEQYS.

On this clonotype itself: A much more abundant neighbour one base away suggests this may be a read error. The chain couples TRBV7-9 to TRBJ2-7; D perhaps matches TRBD2 (6 bases). CDR1 SEHNR and CDR2 FQNEAQ come from the germline V gene (reference sequence). This CDR3 has 16 residues. Trimming left V 0 bases short and J 6 bases short, with 18 bases between. The CDR3 DNA reads as TGTGCCAGCAGCTTAGCTGTCGGGGAGGAGGGCGGCGAGCAGTACTTC. Encoded protein: CASSLAVGEEGGEQYF.

This clonotype was detected ten times or more. The chain is built from TRBV19 and TRBJ2-3, with 8 bases fitting TRBD1. CDR1 and CDR2 from the germline V gene are LNHDA and SQIVND (reference sequence). This CDR3 has 15 residues. The trim removed 3 bases at V and 2 bases at J, leaving 4 bases unmatched. In nucleotides, the CDR3 is TGTGCCAGTAGTATTGGTCAGGGGGCCACAGATACGCAGTATTTT. Residues: CASSIGQGATDTQYF.

This clonotype was seen at least ten times. The chain recombines TRBV7-9 with TRBJ1-4, with a weak D call TRBD1 (5 bases). Looked up from germline, CDR1 is SEHNR and CDR2 is FQNEAQ (reference sequence). This CDR3 region has 13 residues. Trimming took 8 bases from V and 8 from J, leaving 15 bases between them. In DNA form, the CDR3 reads TGTGCCAGCGGAGACAGTCAGGAGGAAAAACTGTTTTTT. Translation gives CASGDSQEEKLFF.

Remarks on this clonotype: This clone may be a read error of a much larger clone one base away. The rearrangement joins TRBV7-2 to TRBJ2-1; D unclear. CDR1 SGHTA and CDR2 FQGNSA come from the germline V gene. The CDR3 runs to 15 residues. The DNA for the CDR3 is TGTGCCAGCACCCCCCCGGCATCAAGCTACAATGAGCAGCTCTTC. Encoded protein: CASTPPASSYNEQLF. Together with reference TRBV7-2 and TRBJ2-1, the CDR3 gives the full variable domain: GAGVSQSPSNKVTEKGKDVELRCDPISGHTALYWYRQSLGQGLEFLIYFQGNSAPDKSGLPSDRFSAERTGGSVSTLTIQRTQQEDSAVYLCASTPPASSYNEQLFGPGTRLTVL.

The chain links TRBV12-1 to TRBJ1-2; TRBD1 is the table's D call and was not checked against the DNA. TRBV12-1 is listed as a pseudogene. The CDR3 loop spans 13 amino acids. Here the CDR3 DNA reads TGTGCCAGCAAGCGTGGGACAGCGTATGGCTACACCTTC. Protein product: CASKRGTAYGYTF.

This clonotype was found a few times. The V gene is TRBV4-3, the J gene TRBJ2-7; D is tentatively TRBD1 or TRBD2 (6 bases each). CDR1 and CDR2 from the germline V gene are LGHNA and YSLEER. The CDR3 loop spans 17 amino acids. V lost 0 bases to trimming and J lost 0 bases, with 15 bases between them. CDR3 in amino acids: CASSQDSTRGLSYEQYF. In DNA form, the CDR3 reads TGCGCCAGCAGCCAAGATTCCACCAGGGGACTCTCCTACGAGCAGTACTTC.

Ten or more counts support this clonotype. This chain connects TRBV12-5 to TRBJ1-3, with D maybe TRBD1 (5 bases). Looked up from germline, CDR1 is LGHNT and CDR2 is FRNRAP. V gave up 7 bases and J gave up 0 bases, with 13 bases separating them. The CDR3 totals 15 residues. The CDR3 sequence: CASDGDGNSGNTIYF. For the CDR3, the DNA is TGTGCTAGTGATGGGGACGGAAACTCTGGAAACACCATATATTTT.

This clonotype appeared many times. The J gene is TRBJ1-1, the V gene TRBV7-9; the D is unclear. Germline CDR1 is SEHNR and CDR2 is FQNEAQ (reference sequence). CDR3 length equals 13 residues. The V end was cut by 1 base, the J end by 7 bases, with 10 bases between. CDR3 region: CASSLEGGDEAFF. CDR3 bases: TGTGCCAGCAGCTTAGAGGGTGGGGATGAAGCTTTCTTT. Looking up the rest from reference TRBV7-9 and TRBJ1-1 gives the full variable domain: DTGVSQNPRHKITKRGQNVTFRCDPISEHNRLYWYRQTLGQGPEFLTYFQNEAQLEKSRLLSDRFSAERPKGSFSTLEIQRTEQGDSAMYLCASSLEGGDEAFFGQGTRLTVV.

Ten or more counts support this clonotype. The J gene is TRBJ1-2, the V gene TRBV4-1, with D maybe TRBD1 (6 bases). CDR3 length equals 16 residues. With 0 bases removed from V and 3 bases from J, the gap between germline ends came to 14 bases. The germline V gene encodes CDR1 MGHRA and CDR2 YSYEKL. The CDR3 region has the DNA TGCGCCAGCAGCCAAGAACAGGGACGGGAAGACTATGGCTACACCTTC. Residues: CASSQEQGREDYGYTF.

The sample holds many counts of this clonotype. The rearrangement links TRBV9 to TRBJ2-2, with no clear D. Trimming took 8 bases from V and 7 from J, leaving 21 bases between them. The length of the CDR3 is 15 residues. Germline CDR1 is SGDLS and CDR2 is YYNGEE. Written as DNA, the CDR3 is TGTGCCAGTAACCCCGAACCAGGAAGTTTCGGGGAGCTGTTTTTT. Protein sequence: CASNPEPGSFGELFF.

On this clonotype itself: Sequence at one end of the junction differs from germline and may be a read error. CDR3 sequence reads: CAGSEVWGESVQYF. The CDR3 DNA follows: TGTGCCGGCAGTGAAGTGTGGGGGGAGAGCGTGCAGTACTTC. V usage is TRBV6-1 and J usage is TRBJ2-7, with TRBD2 as a possible D gene (6 bases). The germline CDR1 and CDR2 sequences are MNHNS and SASEGT. The length of the CDR3 is 14 residues.